What follows describes a single T cell receptor beta chain. What it binds is unknown. Researchers amplified the TCR beta CDR3 regions from RNA transcripts. Carried out on the TCR CDR3, a first-round RT-PCR used the HTBI primer set. TCRdb re-analysed the multiplex PCR reads in MiXCR, keeping a single row per CDR3 protein. Of 250,000 to 300,000 distinct CDR3 sequences listed, approximately 18% were seen once; the top ten hold approximately 37%. The sample comes from a study of T cells in Graves' hyperthyroidism and ophthalmopathy. Study-level points and caveats: Within blood appeared most thyroid clonotypes that had expanded above 0.001.

Germline CDR1 and CDR2: MDHEN and SYDVKM. This CDR3 has 15 amino acids. Trimming cost V 8 bases and J 6 bases; bases outside gene matches: 12. V is TRBV28 and J is TRBJ2-3; the match to TRBD2 covers 9 bases. Sequencing used blood. This receptor was identified in a man aged 45 to 65 with Graves' ophthalmopathy. CDR3 DNA: TGTGCCAGCTCTTTCCAGGTAGCGGGAGCGGATACGCAGTATTTT. Amino acid sequence: CASSFQVAGADTQYF.